The rows below give T cell receptor beta chains drawn from one sample of a study of blood T cell repertoires in COVID-19. Assay used: immunoSEQ multiplex PCR; TCRdb lists only in-frame clones, some missing. The data contain some 240,000 clones, roughly 85% of them seen just once; the ten biggest clones take up 6.6%. Sequencing used PBMCs or T cells enriched from blood (not recorded which). The source of these receptors is a woman between 50 and 59 years old who had been exposed to COVID-19. Both conserved end residues are part of each CDR3. The D gene is left open where the match is weak. Some rows mark clone size as missing; the rest say once, few, many or name a class of expanded clone.

j_call v_call d_call clone_size cdr3_aa cdr3_nt
TRBJ2-2 TRBV19 TRBD2 NA CASSIGGANTGELFF TGTGCCAGTAGTATTGGGGGGGCGAACACCGGGGAGCTGTTTTTT
TRBJ1-3 TRBV5-5 TRBD1 NA CASSYDRAGNTIYF TGTGCCAGCAGCTACGACAGGGCTGGAAACACCATATATTTT
TRBJ2-5 TRBV11-2 TRBD2 NA CASSSLAGGRETQYF TGTGCCAGCAGCTCGCTAGCGGGGGGGAGGGAGACCCAGTACTTC
TRBJ2-7 TRBV6-5 NA NA CASTGRVLSYEQYF TGTGCCAGCACGGGCAGGGTGCTGTCCTACGAGCAGTACTTC
TRBJ1-1 TRBV4-1 NA NA CASSQDAGDRITEAFF TGCGCCAGCAGCCAAGATGCAGGGGATAGGATCACTGAAGCTTTCTTT
TRBJ2-2 TRBV29-1 NA NA CSVEKGHNTGELFF TGCAGCGTTGAGAAGGGACACAACACCGGGGAGCTGTTTTTT
TRBJ1-1 TRBV4-3 NA NA CASSQDSFEMNTEAFF TGCGCCAGCAGCCAAGATAGCTTCGAAATGAACACTGAAGCTTTCTTT
TRBJ2-7 TRBV7-8 NA NA CASSFGDTSYEQYF TGTGCCAGCAGCTTCGGGGACACGTCCTACGAGCAGTACTTC
TRBJ2-2 TRBV21-1 NA NA CASSPWTASGELFF TGTGCCAGCAGCCCTTGGACAGCCTCCGGGGAGCTGTTTTTT
TRBJ1-2 TRBV6-5 NA few CASTGVGVGDYGYTF TGTGCCAGCACTGGGGTCGGGGTCGGGGACTATGGCTACACCTTC
TRBJ2-3 TRBV20-1 NA NA CSAAHTDTQYF TGCAGTGCTGCACATACAGATACGCAGTATTTT
TRBJ1-1 TRBV21-1 NA NA CASSKEGGTGLVDTEAFF TGTGCCAGCAGCAAAGAGGGTGGGACAGGGCTGGTGGACACTGAAGCTTTCTTT
TRBJ2-3 TRBV5-1 TRBD1 NA CASTTDRGTDTQYF TGCGCCAGCACCACGGACAGGGGCACAGATACGCAGTATTTT
TRBJ1-2 TRBV5-1 TRBD1 once CASSTEGTGYGYTF TGCGCCAGCAGCACGGAGGGGACAGGCTATGGCTACACCTTC
TRBJ1-4 TRBV5-6 NA NA CASSSRSTFAANEKLFF TGTGCCAGCAGCTCACGCTCCACTTTTGCGGCTAATGAAAAACTGTTTTTT
TRBJ1-2 TRBV25-1 NA NA CASMEATDGYTF TGTGCCAGCATGGAGGCGACGGATGGCTACACCTTC
TRBJ1-1 TRBV27 NA NA CASSLTRGTEAFF TGTGCCAGCAGTTTAACCAGGGGCACTGAAGCTTTCTTT
TRBJ2-4 TRBV7-9 TRBD1 NA CASSSSGTGGKNIQYF TGTGCCAGCAGCTCATCCGGGACAGGGGGTAAAAACATTCAGTACTTC
TRBJ1-5 TRBV10-3 NA NA CAISESRSLTSQPQHF TGTGCCATCAGTGAGTCGCGGTCCTTGACCAGTCAGCCCCAGCATTTT
TRBJ2-7 TRBV7-8 TRBD1 NA CASSFGQVSYEQYF TGTGCCAGCAGCTTCGGACAGGTCTCCTACGAGCAGTACTTC
TRBJ1-2 TRBV5-1 NA NA CASSEPNYGYTF TGCGCCAGCAGCGAGCCGAACTATGGCTACACCTTC
TRBJ2-7 TRBV5-6 NA NA CASSLQGGGYEQYF TGTGCCAGCAGCTTACAGGGAGGGGGCTACGAGCAGTACTTC
TRBJ2-2 TRBV5-1 TRBD1 NA CASSLVGGANGELFF TGCGCCAGCAGCTTGGTAGGGGGCGCGAACGGGGAGCTGTTTTTT
TRBJ2-7 TRBV7-9 TRBD1 once CASSLGTGVLSYEQYF TGTGCCAGCAGCTTAGGTACAGGGGTCCTTTCCTACGAGCAGTACTTC
TRBJ1-1 TRBV10-3 NA NA CAISAEFGLRPKDTEAFF TGTGCCATCAGTGCTGAGTTCGGGTTACGACCGAAGGACACTGAAGCTTTCTTT
TRBJ2-3 TRBV7-9 TRBD1 NA CASSPWDRGFIDTQYF TGTGCCAGCAGCCCCTGGGACAGGGGGTTTATAGATACGCAGTATTTT
TRBJ2-3 TRBV5-1 TRBD2 NA CASSQAGRVGTSTDTQYF TGCGCCAGCAGCCAAGCGGGACGTGTCGGAACTAGCACAGATACGCAGTATTTT
TRBJ1-5 TRBV7-9 NA NA CASSLDTQPQHF TGTGCCAGCAGCTTAGACACTCAGCCCCAGCATTTT
TRBJ1-1 TRBV7-9 NA NA CASSVSGSTEAFF TGTGCCAGCAGCGTTTCAGGGTCGACTGAAGCTTTCTTT
TRBJ2-6 TRBV5-1 NA NA CASSLDSAPGANVLTF TGCGCCAGCAGCTTGGACAGTGCCCCTGGGGCCAACGTCCTGACTTTC
TRBJ1-4 TRBV7-2 TRBD1 NA CASSRGGREEKLFF TGTGCCAGCAGCAGAGGGGGCAGGGAGGAAAAACTGTTTTTT
TRBJ2-1 TRBV9 TRBD2 NA CASSSGGYNEQFF TGTGCCAGCAGCAGCGGGGGCTACAATGAGCAGTTCTTC
TRBJ2-5 TRBV9 NA NA CASSVGVLETQYF TGTGCCAGCAGCGTAGGAGTCCTTGAGACCCAGTACTTC
TRBJ2-2 TRBV7-9 NA NA CASSPRTLTNTGELFF TGTGCCAGCAGCCCCCGGACTCTCACGAACACCGGGGAGCTGTTTTTT
TRBJ2-7 TRBV7-9 TRBD1 NA CASSLARGQGEYEQYF TGTGCCAGCAGCTTAGCGAGGGGACAGGGGGAGTACGAGCAGTACTTC
TRBJ1-5 TRBV4-3 NA NA CASSQDNRTPNQPQHF TGCGCCAGCAGCCAAGATAATCGGACTCCAAATCAGCCCCAGCATTTT
TRBJ1-1 TRBV29-1 TRBD1 NA CSVRTGRTEAFF TGCAGCGTACGGACAGGGCGCACTGAAGCTTTCTTT
TRBJ1-1 TRBV5-1 NA NA CASSSLSNTEAFF TGCGCCAGCAGCTCACTTTCGAACACTGAAGCTTTCTTT
TRBJ1-3 TRBV19 NA NA CASTGAPGNTIYF TGTGCCAGTACAGGCGCCCCTGGAAACACCATATATTTT
TRBJ2-2 TRBV10-3 TRBD2 NA CAISARLMIASGESTGELFF TGTGCCATCAGTGCCAGACTCATGATCGCTAGCGGGGAGAGCACCGGGGAGCTGTTTTTT
TRBJ1-5 TRBV19 NA once CASSINRVGNQPQHF TGTGCCAGTAGTATAAACAGGGTTGGCAATCAGCCCCAGCATTTT
TRBJ1-1 TRBV27 NA NA CASTLHANTEAFF TGTGCCAGCACCTTACACGCGAACACTGAAGCTTTCTTT
TRBJ2-7 TRBV21-1 NA NA CASSKVGIRGTYEQYF TGTGCCAGCAGCAAAGTGGGGATCAGGGGCACCTACGAGCAGTACTTC
TRBJ2-4 TRBV19 TRBD1 few CASSTGTGRGKNIQYF TGTGCCAGTAGTACAGGGACAGGGAGAGGCAAAAACATTCAGTACTTC
TRBJ1-1 TRBV2 TRBD1 NA CASSENTGGRRAFF TGTGCCAGCAGTGAAAACACAGGGGGCCGGCGAGCTTTCTTT
TRBJ1-2 TRBV27 NA few CASSLASRGNGYTF TGTGCCAGCAGTTTAGCGAGCCGGGGGAATGGCTACACCTTC
TRBJ1-4 TRBV11-2 NA NA CGGPKSTNEKLFF TGTGGAGGGCCGAAATCAACTAATGAAAAACTGTTTTTT
TRBJ2-5 TRBV9 NA NA CASSVDGKLGETQYF TGTGCCAGCAGCGTAGACGGGAAATTAGGGGAGACCCAGTACTTC
TRBJ1-1 TRBV2 NA once CASSSGHLDEAFF TGTGCCAGCAGTTCGGGACACCTAGATGAAGCTTTCTTT
TRBJ2-1 TRBV21-1 NA NA CASSKARQGSYNEQFF TGTGCCAGCAGCAAAGCGCGGCAGGGGTCGTACAATGAGCAGTTCTTC